Presented here are 17 T cell receptor beta chains from one specimen sequenced in a study of blood T cell repertoires in COVID-19. Data came from immunoSEQ multiplex PCR; TCRdb stores just in-frame clones and leaves some out. The repertoire consists of under 150,000 clones, with 84% occurring once and the leading ten covering 3% to 4.5%. The sequenced sample was PBMCs or T cells enriched from blood (not recorded which). The receptors derive from a man aged 50 or older in a cohort exposed to, infected with or recovered from COVID-19 (not recorded which).

Here the CDR3 DNA reads TGCGCCAGCAGCCCGACAGGTTCTTGGACCGGGGAGCTGTTTTTT. It specifies CASSPTGSWTGELFF. V gene TRBV4-3 combines with J gene TRBJ2-2, with a weak D call TRBD1 (6 bases). V lost 4 bases to trimming and J lost 5 bases, with 14 bases between them. CDR1 and CDR2 (germline): LGHNA, YSLEER. This CDR3 has 15 amino acids.

This clone has ten or more counts. The V call is TRBV9, the J call TRBJ2-1, with TRBD2 identical over 12 bases. The CDR3 is 15 amino acids. Germline-derived CDR1 and CDR2 are SGDLS and YYNGEE. Unmatched junction bases numbered 3, after V lost 0 bases and J lost 8 bases. CDR3: CASSVELAGGDEQFF. CDR3 coding DNA: TGTGCCAGCAGCGTAGAACTAGCGGGGGGTGATGAGCAGTTCTTC.

The chain is built from TRBV7-9 and TRBJ2-7, with a tentative D call TRBD1 (5 bases). The CDR3 runs to 13 residues. Germline CDR1 reads SEHNR; CDR2 reads FQNEAQ (reference sequence). Trimming took 4 bases from V and 6 from J, leaving 13 bases between them. The CDR3 protein is CASSSDTVGEQYF. CDR3 coding DNA: TGTGCCAGCAGCTCGGACACGGTCGGCGAGCAGTACTTC. The full variable domain, rest sourced from reference TRBV7-9 and TRBJ2-7, is DTGVSQNPRHKITKRGQNVTFRCDPISEHNRLYWYRQTLGQGPEFLTYFQNEAQLEKSRLLSDRFSAERPKGSFSTLEIQRTEQGDSAMYLCASSSDTVGEQYFGPGTRLTVT.

The chain carries TRBV7-2 and TRBJ1-1, with D unclear. Germline-derived CDR1 and CDR2 are SGHTA and FQGNSA. The CDR3 is 14 residues long. V lost 2 bases and J 0 bases, leaving 7 bases between the germline ends. The CDR3 reads CASSLNSLNTEAFF. The DNA of the CDR3 is TGTGCCAGCAGCTTAAACAGCCTGAACACTGAAGCTTTCTTT.

The chain uses TRBV7-3 and TRBJ1-5; a possible D gene is TRBD1 (6 bases). There are 13 residues in the CDR3. The germline V and J ends were trimmed by 5 bases and 6 bases, with 11 bases remaining between them. CDR1 and CDR2 (germline): SGHTA, FQGTGA. CDR3 amino acids: CASSATGSQPQHF. The CDR3 region has the DNA TGTGCCAGCAGCGCCACAGGGTCTCAGCCCCAGCATTTT.

V gene TRBV6-5 combines with J gene TRBJ2-3, with 11 bases aligning to TRBD1. The CDR3 consists of 16 residues. Trimming at V came to 4 bases and at J to 3 bases, leaving 6 bases not matched to a gene. Looked up from germline, CDR1 is MNHEY and CDR2 is SVGAGI. CDR3 in DNA: TGTGCCAGCAGTTTTACCGGGACAGGGGGGACAGATACGCAGTATTTT. Translated, it gives CASSFTGTGGTDTQYF.

V gene TRBV11-2 combines with J gene TRBJ1-2, with 8 bases identical to TRBD1. The ends lost 5 bases at V and 3 bases at J; junction bases unmatched: 5. The CDR3 runs to 14 residues. Germline CDR1 reads SGHAT; CDR2 reads FQNNGV. The CDR3 coding sequence is TGTGCCAGCAGCCCAGGGACAGGCCACTATGGCTACACCTTC. Translating gives CASSPGTGHYGYTF.

The CDR3 DNA reads TGTGCCAGCTCCCTTGGACTCGGCTCCTACGAGCAGTACTTC. It translates to CASSLGLGSYEQYF. The rearrangement links TRBV18 to TRBJ2-7, with D tentatively TRBD2 (5 bases). V lost 6 bases and J lost 0, with 12 bases in between. Germline values: CDR1 KGHSH, CDR2 LQKENI. This CDR3 region has 14 residues.

Here the CDR3 DNA reads TGTGCCAGCAGCCCCGGCGGGATCGAGACCCAGTACTTC. It is translated as CASSPGGIETQYF. The V and J genes are TRBV7-7 and TRBJ2-5, with a possible D match to TRBD2 (6 bases). Trimming removed 5 bases at V and 5 bases at J, with 12 bases between. The CDR3 is 13 amino acids. Germline V gene lookup returns CDR1 SSHAT and CDR2 FNYEAQ (reference sequence). Full variable domain (rest looked up from reference TRBV7-7 and TRBJ2-5): GAGVSQSPRYKVTKRGQDVTLRCDPISSHATLYWYQQALGQGPEFLTYFNYEAQPDKSGLPSDRFSAERPEGSISTLTIQRTEQRDSAMYRCASSPGGIETQYFGPGTRLLVL.

This clone was found a few times. The rearrangement links TRBV7-9 to TRBJ1-1, with 7 positions matching TRBD1. Unmatched junction bases numbered 13, after V lost 2 bases and J lost 7 bases. This CDR3 is 16 amino acids long. CDR1 SEHNR and CDR2 FQNEAQ come from the germline V gene (reference sequence). The CDR3 sequence is CASSLNGAGGVSEAFF. CDR3 coding DNA: TGTGCCAGCAGCTTAAACGGGGCAGGGGGAGTTAGTGAAGCTTTCTTT.

This clone was observed a handful of times. The chain couples TRBV7-8 to TRBJ2-2; no definite D call. Germline values: CDR1 SGHVS, CDR2 FQNEAQ. The CDR3 is 15 residues long. The V end was cut by 1 base, the J end by 7 bases, with 13 bases between. The CDR3 sequence is CASSLGPSSGGELFF. The CDR3 nucleotides are TGTGCCAGCAGCTTAGGACCCTCCTCGGGCGGGGAGCTGTTTTTT.

The rearrangement links TRBV7-9 to TRBJ2-1; TRBD2 matches at 13 bases. Unmatched junction bases numbered 8, after V lost 5 bases and J lost 4 bases. Germline assignment: CDR1 SEHNR and CDR2 FQNEAQ (reference sequence). This CDR3 contains 17 residues. CDR3 protein: CASSPRLAGGEYNEQFF. In DNA form, the CDR3 reads TGTGCCAGCAGCCCCAGACTAGCGGGGGGCGAATACAATGAGCAGTTCTTC.

The V and J genes are TRBV30 and TRBJ1-1, with D unclear. Germline-derived CDR1 and CDR2 are GTSNPN and SVGIG (reference sequence). V was pared by 0 bases and J by 1 base, with 12 bases between. This CDR3 spans 15 amino acids. DNA for the CDR3: TGTGCCTGGAGTGTATCCTCAAGAGGGAACACTGAAGCTTTCTTT. It encodes CAWSVSSRGNTEAFF.

The chain carries TRBV9 and TRBJ1-1, with 7 positions matching TRBD1. CDR3 length: 16 residues. Germline CDR1 is SGDLS and CDR2 is YYNGEE. Trimming removed 0 bases from V and 5 bases from J; junction bases left unmatched: 10. The CDR3 bases are TGTGCCAGCAGCGTAGGTCCTACAGGGGTGGGGACTGAAGCTTTCTTT. Translated, it gives CASSVGPTGVGTEAFF.

For this clone: This CDR3 is also generated by other DNA sequences in the sample. This chain links TRBV14 with TRBJ1-3; D call uncertain. V lost 4 bases and J 0 bases, leaving 4 bases between the germline ends. This CDR3 has 13 residues. The V gene's germline CDR1 is SGHDN and CDR2 FVKESK. Here the CDR3 reads CASSPSSGNTIYF. The CDR3 coding sequence is TGTGCCAGCAGCCCGAGCTCTGGAAACACCATATATTTT.

This chain links TRBV7-9 with TRBJ1-4; a possible D gene is TRBD1 (5 bases). V was cut by 4 bases and J by 6 bases, with 12 bases left in between. The CDR3 runs to 14 residues. Germline lookup yields CDR1 SEHNR and CDR2 FQNEAQ (reference sequence). DNA of the CDR3: TGTGCCAGCAGCTCACCCCGGGGGGATGAAAAACTGTTTTTT. It yields the protein CASSSPRGDEKLFF.

The CDR3 DNA is TGTGCCAGCAGCCCGACTACGGTGAACACCGGGGAGCTGTTTTTT. This gives the protein CASSPTTVNTGELFF. J is TRBJ2-2 and V is TRBV5-4, with D possibly matching TRBD2 (5 bases). V dropped 4 bases and J dropped 1 base, with 11 bases sitting between them. The germline gives CDR1 SGHNT, CDR2 YYREEE (reference sequence). The CDR3 spans 15 residues.